Below, 18 T cell receptor beta chains from the same sample are listed, as sequenced in a study of OX40 agonist ivuxolimab in advanced cancers. The data were produced by immunoSEQ multiplex PCR, yet TCRdb's version contains in-frame clones alone and is incomplete. The data hold 75,000 to 85,000 clones, with 87% observed a single time. Sequences were derived from CD4+ or CD8+ T cells sorted from blood, sampled in a trial of the OX40 agonist ivuxolimab. These receptors all stem from an adult with an advanced solid tumor such as melanoma, head and neck, liver or kidney cancer.

The rearrangement uses TRBV18 and TRBJ2-5, with TRBD1 matching over 7 bases. The tail of the sequence fits TRBJ2-7 better, so the J call may be wrong. The CDR3 runs 15 residues. Germline V gene data show CDR1 as KGHSH and CDR2 as LQKENI. CDR3 amino acids: CASSPGGQRNYEQYF. CDR3 coding DNA: TGTGCCAGCTCACCAGGGGGACAGCGGAACTACGAGCAGTACTTC.

The gene calls are TRBV2 and TRBJ2-2; 10 bases line up with TRBD1. CDR3 length equals 15 residues. Losses at the gene ends were 6 bases for V and 5 bases for J; bases not matched to a gene: 6. CDR1 is SNHLY and CDR2 is FYNNEI in the germline V gene. The CDR3, as DNA: TGTGCCAGCAGACGGACAGGGGGGGGGACCGGGGAGCTGTTTTTT. Translating gives CASRRTGGGTGELFF. The full variable domain, rest sourced from reference TRBV2 and TRBJ2-2, is EPEVTQTPSHQVTQMGQEVILRCVPISNHLYFYWYRQILGQKVEFLVSFYNNEISEKSEIFDDQFSVERPDGSNFTLKIRSTKLEDSAMYFCASRRTGGGTGELFFGEGSRLTVL.

J is TRBJ1-1 and V is TRBV29-1; a weak D match, TRBD1 (5 bases). CDR3 length: 14 amino acids. Germline loops: CDR1 SQVTM, CDR2 ANQGSEA. V lost 6 bases and J 2 bases, leaving 16 bases between the germline ends. The CDR3 DNA is TGCAGCGTGGCCTTTTGGGGGGGAAACACTGAAGCTTTCTTT. Translation: CSVAFWGGNTEAFF.

This clone has only a few counts. The chain joins TRBV2 to TRBJ1-5, with D possibly being TRBD1 (5 bases). Looked up from germline, CDR1 is SNHLY and CDR2 is FYNNEI. Trimming removed 4 bases at V and 6 bases at J, with 13 bases between. CDR3 size: 14 residues. Here the CDR3 DNA reads TGTGCCAGCAGTGTCGGGCCTGGGGGTCAGCCCCAGCATTTT. The encoded protein is CASSVGPGGQPQHF.

The chain is built from TRBV19 and TRBJ1-1, with D perhaps matching TRBD1 (6 bases). Trimming took 2 bases from V and 1 from J, leaving 8 bases between them. The CDR3 runs to 14 residues. The germline gives CDR1 LNHDA, CDR2 SQIVND (reference sequence). Written as DNA, the CDR3 is TGTGCCAGTAGTATATCGGACAGGAACACTGAAGCTTTCTTT. It specifies CASSISDRNTEAFF.

The gene calls are TRBV11-2 and TRBJ1-4; D is unresolved. V lost 0 bases to trimming and J lost 5 bases, with 13 bases between them. This CDR3 is 16 amino acids long. Germline CDR1 is SGHAT and CDR2 is FQNNGV. DNA for the CDR3: TGTGCCAGCAGCTTAGATGTAGCCGTTGGGAATGAAAAACTGTTTTTT. Protein product: CASSLDVAVGNEKLFF.

The J gene is TRBJ2-1, the V gene TRBV4-3; 11 bases agree with TRBD2. The ends lost 0 bases at V and 8 bases at J; junction bases unmatched: 18. Germline lookup yields CDR1 LGHNA and CDR2 YSLEER. The length of the CDR3 is 20 residues. The CDR3 here is CASSQDRSGTSGLLGDEQFF. The CDR3 DNA reads TGCGCCAGCAGCCAAGACCGTTCCGGGACTAGCGGACTTCTCGGCGATGAGCAGTTCTTC.

The chain combines TRBV18 with TRBJ1-2; 7 nucleotides line up with TRBD1. The J segment lost 6 bases and the V segment lost 0 bases, leaving 10 bases of the junction unmatched. The V gene's germline CDR1 is KGHSH and CDR2 LQKENI. The CDR3 is made up of 16 amino acids. This CDR3 reads CASSPPNDDDRDGYTF. Here the CDR3 DNA reads TGTGCCAGCTCACCACCGAATGACGACGACAGGGATGGCTACACCTTC.

Worth noting for this clone: The germline gene is not matched at one end of the junction; a read error may be the cause. The chain uses TRBV7-9 and TRBJ1-2, with no clear D. From germline, CDR1 is SEHNR and CDR2 FQNEAQ (reference sequence). The CDR3 covers 11 residues. CDR3 in amino acids: CASSSYGEVPF. CDR3 coding DNA: TGTGCCAGCAGCTCATACGGGGAGGTGCCCTTC.

This clone occurred once. The V call is TRBV10-3, the J call TRBJ2-2; D perhaps matches TRBD1 (6 bases). The germline V gene encodes CDR1 ENHRY and CDR2 SYGVKD. The CDR3 is 14 residues long. V lost 6 bases and J 7 bases, leaving 15 bases between the germline ends. The chain's CDR3 is CAISLEGEHGELFF. In DNA form, the CDR3 reads TGTGCCATCAGCCTAGAGGGGGAGCACGGGGAGCTGTTTTTT.

This clone was recorded once. This chain links TRBV7-2 with TRBJ1-2; the D gene is possibly TRBD1 (5 bases). The germline V gene encodes CDR1 SGHTA and CDR2 FQGNSA. V was shortened by 3 bases and J by 8 bases, with 13 bases between the two germline ends. The CDR3 is 13 residues long. CDR3 bases: TGTGCCAGCAGCTTTGGTCAGGGACGAGGCTACACCTTC. Its translation is CASSFGQGRGYTF.

The chain recombines TRBV5-4 with TRBJ2-1; TRBD2 aligns across 7 bases. Per germline, CDR1 SGHNT and CDR2 YYREEE (reference sequence). The V gene end was trimmed by 3 bases and the J gene end by 8 bases; junction bases not matched to a gene: 20. This CDR3 spans 18 amino acids. The CDR3 here is CASSSTAGSGKAHDEQFF. CDR3 DNA sequence: TGTGCCAGCAGCTCCACGGCGGGAAGCGGGAAGGCCCACGATGAGCAGTTCTTC.

This sequence joins TRBV7-6 and TRBJ2-2, with 11 bases aligning to TRBD2. The V gene's germline CDR1 is SGHVS and CDR2 FNYEAQ. Losses at the gene ends were 4 bases for V and 4 bases for J; bases not matched to a gene: 8. The CDR3 consists of 17 residues. The CDR3 spells CASSSLTLAGGTGELFF. As DNA, the CDR3 is TGTGCCAGCAGCTCATTAACGCTAGCGGGAGGCACCGGGGAGCTGTTTTTT.

The J gene is TRBJ2-7, the V gene TRBV27, with TRBD2 matching over 10 bases. The V gene end was trimmed by 6 bases and the J gene end by 1 base; junction bases not matched to a gene: 18. Germline V CDR1 and CDR2: MNHEY, SMNVEV (reference sequence). The CDR3 runs 19 residues. The CDR3 sequence: CASRTSSGRGPSGSYEQYF. CDR3 coding DNA: TGTGCCAGCAGAACCTCTAGCGGGAGAGGGCCCTCTGGTTCCTACGAGCAGTACTTC.

The gene calls are TRBV27 and TRBJ1-4; the D gene is possibly TRBD1 (5 bases). Germline CDR1 MNHEY, CDR2 SMNVEV (reference sequence). Trimming took off 2 bases at V and 7 bases at J, with 14 bases between the two ends. There are 15 residues in the CDR3. The CDR3 loop is CASSLTWQGSEKLFF. In DNA form, the CDR3 reads TGTGCCAGCAGTTTAACGTGGCAGGGCTCTGAAAAACTGTTTTTT.

The chain links TRBV18 to TRBJ2-1; 9 bases line up with TRBD1. CDR3 length equals 15 residues. Trimming took 6 bases from V and 5 from J; bases not matched to a gene: 8. Germline values: CDR1 KGHSH, CDR2 LQKENI. CDR3 region: CASSRDRVRNNEQFF. CDR3 in DNA: TGTGCCAGCTCGAGGGACAGGGTTAGGAACAATGAGCAGTTCTTC.

This chain joins TRBV6-1 and TRBJ2-7; 8 bases are shared with TRBD2. The CDR3 loop spans 13 amino acids. CDR1 and CDR2 (germline): MNHNS, SASEGT. Unmatched junction bases numbered 4, after V lost 7 bases and J lost 2 bases. CDR3 protein: CASMRLAPYEQYF. CDR3 in DNA: TGTGCCAGCATGCGACTAGCGCCCTACGAGCAGTACTTC.

J is TRBJ2-1 and V is TRBV18, with 10 bases identical to TRBD2. Trimming cost V 4 bases and J 2 bases; bases outside gene matches: 26. This CDR3 is built from 23 residues. Germline lookup yields CDR1 KGHSH and CDR2 LQKENI. The CDR3 region is CASSRLRVEDGRELAGPYNEQFF. The CDR3 DNA reads TGTGCCAGCTCACGACTCAGAGTAGAGGACGGCAGAGAACTAGCGGGACCCTACAATGAGCAGTTCTTC.